These 28 T cell receptor beta chains originate from one sample sequenced in a study of T-cell memory formation after mild COVID-19. TCRdb redid the calling of the 5' RACE reads with MiXCR, one entry per CDR3 protein. The sample lists 300,000 to 400,000 distinct CDR3 sequences, roughly 15% seen once, with 20% to 25% in the top ten. Sequencing was carried out using PBMCs or a T cell subset sorted from them (not recorded which). These TCRs come from a man younger than 35 who had mild COVID-19 (a few samples of this study predate the infection). Cell type and time point are not known.

This clonotype was picked up many times. The chain couples TRBV7-2 to TRBJ2-2, with no clear D. V lost 1 base, J lost 0 bases, and 18 bases lay in between. CDR1 is SGHTA and CDR2 is FQGNSA in the germline V gene. The CDR3 is 19 amino acids. The CDR3 DNA reads as TGTGCCAGCAGCTTAGATGTGCGCAGTCTCGACGCGAACACCGGGGAGCTGTTTTTT. Protein product: CASSLDVRSLDANTGELFF. The full variable domain, its missing parts supplied by reference TRBV7-2 and TRBJ2-2, is GAGVSQSPSNKVTEKGKDVELRCDPISGHTALYWYRQSLGQGLEFLIYFQGNSAPDKSGLPSDRFSAERTGGSVSTLTIQRTQQEDSAVYLCASSLDVRSLDANTGELFFGEGSRLTVL.

This clonotype was picked up a small number of times. This chain uses TRBV6-5 with TRBJ1-6; 7 nucleotides match TRBD1. Per the germline V gene, CDR1 is MNHEY and CDR2 is SVGAGI. With 4 bases clipped from V and 15 bases from J, the junction kept 6 bases outside the gene matches. The CDR3 consists of 12 residues. The DNA of the CDR3 is TGTGCCAGCAGTTCACAGGGGAGTCACCTCCACTTT. Translation: CASSSQGSHLHF.

This chain joins TRBV7-2 and TRBJ1-4; tentative D call: TRBD1 (5 bases). V shed 4 bases and J shed 11 bases, with 17 bases lying between them. The length of the CDR3 is 14 residues. Germline V CDR1 and CDR2: SGHTA, FQGNSA. The CDR3 spells CASSSQGSFDKLFF. In nucleotides, the CDR3 is TGTGCCAGCAGCTCCCAGGGTTCATTTGATAAACTGTTTTTT.

This clonotype came up a few times. The gene calls are TRBV19 and TRBJ2-2, with 9 nucleotides matching TRBD1. This CDR3 has 14 amino acids. With 4 bases clipped from V and 6 bases from J, the junction kept 3 bases outside the gene matches. The germline gives CDR1 LNHDA, CDR2 SQIVND (reference sequence). The CDR3 bases are TGTGCCAGTAGTAGGGGACAGGGAGCCGGGGAGCTGTTTTTT. It encodes CASSRGQGAGELFF.

At least ten counts were recorded for this clonotype. The germline gene is not matched at one end of the junction; a read error may be the cause. This chain connects TRBV20-1 to TRBJ1-6; no firm D call. CDR1 DFQATT and CDR2 SNEGSKA come from the germline V gene (reference sequence). The CDR3 consists of 12 residues. The CDR3 DNA follows: TGCAGTGCCAGAGCGGACGATTCACCCCTCCACTTT. This encodes CSARADDSPLHF.

Only a few counts were recorded for this clonotype. The rearrangement links TRBV7-2 to TRBJ1-1; 12 bases align to TRBD1. Germline CDR1 is SGHTA and CDR2 is FQGNSA. The CDR3 spans 17 residues. V lost 0 bases, J lost 5 bases, and 7 bases stayed unmatched. The CDR3 bases are TGTGCCAGCAGCTTAGCCCCGGGACAGGGGGCGAGGACTGAAGCTTTCTTT. Its translation is CASSLAPGQGARTEAFF.

This chain uses TRBV9 with TRBJ1-1; no definite D call. Germline V gives CDR1 SGDLS, CDR2 YYNGEE. Trimming took 1 base from V and 8 from J, leaving 15 bases between them. The CDR3 sequence is 14 residues long. DNA for the CDR3: TGTGCCAGCAGCGTAAGATGGGAGTCCTCCGAAGCTTTCTTT. This codes for CASSVRWESSEAFF.

There are a few counts of this clonotype. This chain connects TRBV12-3 or TRBV12-4 to TRBJ1-2, with a possible D match to TRBD1 (6 bases). The ends were cut back, 3 bases at V and 9 bases at J, with 17 bases in the middle. This CDR3 is built from 14 residues. DNA for the CDR3: TGTGCCAGCAGTTTCTTCCAGGGGTTGGGAAGCTACACCTTC. Its translation is CASSFFQGLGSYTF.

This rearrangement joins TRBV20-1 to TRBJ2-1; TRBD1 matches at 9 bases. This CDR3 is 15 amino acids long. Germline CDR1 and CDR2: DFQATT and SNEGSKA (reference sequence). V shed 6 bases and J 9 bases; nucleotides not matched to a gene: 15. The CDR3 DNA reads as TGCAGTGCGCGCGCCGGGACAGGGTATGCCGTTGAGCAGTTCTTC. Translating gives CSARAGTGYAVEQFF.

This clonotype was counted between two and nine times. V and J are TRBV28 and TRBJ2-7; D might be TRBD2 (5 bases). Germline CDR1 MDHEN, CDR2 SYDVKM. The CDR3 sequence is 14 residues long. V was pared by 5 bases and J by 3 bases, with 14 bases between. CDR3 sequence: CASSLRTGIYEQYF. The CDR3 DNA reads TGTGCCAGCAGTCTCCGGACGGGAATCTACGAGCAGTACTTC.

This clonotype was seen at least ten times. The chain is built from TRBV5-1 and TRBJ1-2, with unresolved D. Between the trimmed V and J ends, which lost 4 bases and 5 bases, there was a span of 18 bases. The CDR3 runs to 15 residues. Germline V lookup: CDR1 SGHRS, CDR2 YFSETQ. CDR3 amino acids: CASSHVPVSEYGYTF. DNA of the CDR3: TGCGCCAGCAGCCACGTTCCAGTCTCGGAATATGGCTACACCTTC.

This clonotype occurred a few times. The CDR3 DNA sequence: TGTGCCAGCAGCTCCGGGGCAACCTACGAGCAGTACTTC. Protein product: CASSSGATYEQYF. The J gene is TRBJ2-7, the V gene TRBV7-3; D is perhaps TRBD1 or TRBD2 (5 bases each). Germline assignment: CDR1 SGHTA and CDR2 FQGTGA. The length of the CDR3 is 13 residues. Trimming pared 4 bases from V and 2 bases from J, leaving 9 bases between.

This clonotype came up many times. The V and J genes are TRBV7-9 and TRBJ2-1; 12 nucleotides align to TRBD2. CDR3 length: 15 residues. CDR1 is SEHNR, CDR2 FQNEAQ, per germline (reference sequence). J was trimmed by 7 bases and V by 5 bases; bases with no gene match: 6. The CDR3 region has the DNA TGTGCCAGCAGCCCACGGACTAGCGGGGATAATGAGCAGTTCTTC. The encoded protein is CASSPRTSGDNEQFF.

The CDR3 region is CASSQAVFEQFF. CDR3 DNA: TGTGCCAGCAGCCAGGCAGTGTTTGAGCAGTTCTTC. This rearrangement joins TRBV6-6 to TRBJ2-1; no clear D. The CDR3 is 12 amino acids. Germline CDR1 reads MNHNY; CDR2 reads SVGAGI (reference sequence). V was trimmed by 6 bases and J by 9 bases, leaving 12 bases between them.

The rearrangement uses TRBV20-1 and TRBJ2-7; D perhaps matches TRBD1 (6 bases). Trimming pared 5 bases from V and 4 bases from J, leaving 18 bases between. Per the germline V gene, CDR1 is DFQATT and CDR2 is SNEGSKA (reference sequence). CDR3 size: 14 residues. The CDR3 nucleotides are TGCAGTGCTCTGGGACACCTAGGGCCATACGAGCAGTACGTC. Protein product: CSALGHLGPYEQYV.

V usage is TRBV29-1 and J usage is TRBJ2-3, with D unresolved. Between the trimmed V and J ends, which lost 7 bases and 6 bases, there was a span of 2 bases. CDR3 size: 8 residues. Germline V lookup: CDR1 SQVTM, CDR2 ANQGSEA. CDR3 sequence (DNA): TGCAGCGCCGATACGCAGTATTTT. Translating it yields CSADTQYF.

The chain links TRBV6-6 to TRBJ1-2, with 7 bases aligning to TRBD1. The CDR3 extends over 14 amino acids. Per the germline V gene, CDR1 is MNHNY and CDR2 is SVGAGI (reference sequence). Trimming took 4 bases from V and 5 from J; bases not matched to a gene: 7. The CDR3 sequence: CASSFDRELYGYTF. CDR3 nucleotide sequence: TGTGCCAGCAGTTTCGACAGGGAGCTTTATGGCTACACCTTC.

This clonotype was counted at least ten times. V gene TRBV27 combines with J gene TRBJ2-4; possible D gene TRBD1, 6 bases. Trimming removed 4 bases at V and 7 bases at J, with 8 bases between. CDR1 and CDR2 from the germline V gene are MNHEY and SMNVEV (reference sequence). The CDR3 runs to 12 residues. The CDR3 spells CASSSQGNIQYF. The CDR3 DNA sequence: TGTGCCAGCAGTTCCCAGGGGAACATTCAGTACTTC.

This clonotype occurred a few times. V gene TRBV6-5 combines with J gene TRBJ2-5; possible D gene TRBD2, 6 bases. Germline V gives CDR1 MNHEY, CDR2 SVGAGI. This CDR3 is 14 amino acids long. Trimming shortened V by 6 bases and J by 5 bases, and 16 bases separated the two germline ends. CDR3 coding DNA: TGTGCCAGCAGAACGGCAGGGACTTCGGAGACCCAGTACTTC. This codes for CASRTAGTSETQYF.

The V call is TRBV4-1, the J call TRBJ1-1; 7 bases fit TRBD1. The CDR3 sequence is 14 residues long. Trimming at V came to 4 bases and at J to 4 bases, leaving 6 bases not matched to a gene. From germline, CDR1 is MGHRA and CDR2 YSYEKL. Written as DNA, the CDR3 is TGCGCCAGCAGCCGAGGGGACAGTCTCACTGAAGCTTTCTTT. Protein: CASSRGDSLTEAFF.

There are a few counts of this clonotype. The chain combines TRBV15 with TRBJ2-5; maybe TRBD2 (6 bases). The V gene lost 4 bases and the J gene lost 2 bases, with 17 bases spanning the gap. Germline V gives CDR1 LNHNV, CDR2 YYDKDF (reference sequence). This CDR3 has 16 residues. In DNA, the CDR3 is TGTGCCACCAGCACCAGACTAGAAATTTTACAAGAGACCCAGTACTTC. Its protein is CATSTRLEILQETQYF.

V usage is TRBV10-3 and J usage is TRBJ1-2; no definite D call. CDR3 length: 13 residues. Per germline, CDR1 ENHRY and CDR2 SYGVKD. V shed 5 bases and J shed 3 bases, with 10 bases lying between them. CDR3 loop: CAISQIGDYGYTF. CDR3 nucleotide sequence: TGTGCCATCAGTCAAATTGGGGACTATGGCTACACCTTC.

This clonotype was seen ten or more times. The J gene is TRBJ1-1, the V gene TRBV6-5; D ambiguous. V was trimmed by 7 bases and J by 3 bases, leaving 15 bases between them. Germline-derived CDR1 and CDR2 are MNHEY and SVGAGI. There are 14 residues in the CDR3. The CDR3 reads CASTPGGRDTEAFF. The CDR3 bases are TGTGCCAGCACCCCGGGTGGCCGAGACACTGAAGCTTTCTTT.

The sample holds one count of this clonotype. This chain links TRBV6-2 or TRBV6-3 with TRBJ2-7; D uncertain. The CDR3 totals 13 residues. CDR1 MNHEY and CDR2 SVGEGT come from the germline V gene. Trimming stripped 7 bases from V and 7 bases from J, with 17 bases between. CDR3 nucleotide sequence: TGTGCCAGCACCAACCCGAGTCGGAAGGAGCAGTACGTC. Translation: CASTNPSRKEQYV.

V usage is TRBV11-2 and J usage is TRBJ2-1, with 7 positions matching TRBD1. Germline V gene sequence: CDR1 SGHAT, CDR2 FQNNGV. CDR3 length equals 12 residues. V was clipped by 4 bases and J by 10 bases; unmatched bases: 4. CDR3: CASSWDSNEQFF. In DNA form, the CDR3 reads TGTGCCAGCAGCTGGGACAGCAACGAGCAGTTCTTC.

This clonotype has only a few counts. The V and J genes are TRBV7-9 and TRBJ2-5; the D gene could be TRBD1 or TRBD2 (5 bases each). Trimming cost V 5 bases and J 4 bases, with 17 bases left between them. This CDR3 region has 15 residues. The germline gives CDR1 SEHNR, CDR2 FQNEAQ (reference sequence). The CDR3 region has the DNA TGTGCCAGCAGCCACCCCTCGGGGCTGGGAGAGACCCAGTACTTC. Protein product: CASSHPSGLGETQYF.

This chain uses TRBV5-1 with TRBJ2-5; D remains ambiguous. CDR3 length: 14 residues. Trimming took 0 bases from V and 2 from J, leaving 8 bases between them. The germline V gene encodes CDR1 SGHRS and CDR2 YFSETQ. CDR3 sequence reads: CASSLGVEQETQYF. In DNA, the CDR3 is TGCGCCAGCAGCTTGGGGGTGGAGCAAGAGACCCAGTACTTC.

The rearrangement joins TRBV5-5 to TRBJ2-2; TRBD1 matches 10 bases. Trimming removed 7 bases from V and 3 bases from J; junction bases left unmatched: 6. The CDR3 spans 15 residues. CDR1 is SGHKS and CDR2 is YYEKEE in the germline V gene (reference sequence). CDR3 amino acids: CASQVGTGDTGELFF. CDR3 bases: TGTGCCAGCCAGGTGGGGACAGGGGACACCGGGGAGCTGTTTTTT.